This T cell receptor beta chain emerged from a study of blood T cells in healthy people across ages. Study-level information: When template switching was applied, about one barcoded beta molecule was captured per two T cells. Whole-study results and caveats: Lack of knowledge of donor CMV status possibly confounded expanded clonotype changes. Underestimates were what the diversity estimates from one million T cells were considered to be.

This clonotype was seen a handful of times. The antigen is unknown. Trimming stripped 7 bases from V and 0 bases from J, with 10 bases between. This CDR3 is built from 13 residues. Primers used in a second PCR of about 7 to 12 cycles were a sample-barcoded 5' primer and a J-beta primer mix. With 12 random nucleotides, a template-switch adaptor tagged each individual cDNA molecule. From the 5' RACE reads, TCRdb called clonotypes with MiXCR, one entry per CDR3 protein. The sample shows about 1.4 million distinct CDR3 sequences, approximately 63% of them seen only once. The TCR originated in a man between 18 and 29 years old in good health. This rearrangement joins TRBV12-3 or TRBV12-4 to TRBJ2-7; unclear D gene. Input material: blood. The CDR3 region has the DNA TGTGCCAGCACCCTGGATAGCTCCTACGAGCAGTACTTC. It specifies CASTLDSSYEQYF.